These 12 T cell receptor beta chains were all obtained from the same sample, sequenced in a study of blood T cell repertoires in COVID-19. Sequenced by immunoSEQ multiplex PCR; TCRdb stores in-frame clones only, minus some. The sample carries under 90,000 clones, about 80% recorded once. The specimen sequenced was peripheral blood. The receptors stem from a human donor in a cohort sampled during active COVID-19.

This chain links TRBV9 with TRBJ2-5; TRBD2 matches at 7 bases. This CDR3 is built from 14 residues. CDR1 and CDR2 (germline): SGDLS, YYNGEE. V gave up 2 bases and J gave up 9 bases; unmatched junction bases: 10. This CDR3 is CASSVDGGTVAQYF. The CDR3 region has the DNA TGTGCCAGCAGCGTCGACGGGGGGACCGTGGCCCAGTACTTC.

The chain employs TRBV7-3 and TRBJ2-2; TRBD1 matches at 12 bases. Germline V gene sequence: CDR1 SGHTA, CDR2 FQGTGA. The CDR3 has 16 amino acids. Losses at the gene ends were 2 bases for V and 6 bases for J; bases not matched to a gene: 4. The CDR3: CASSLPGQGAAGELFF. CDR3 nucleotides: TGTGCCAGCAGCTTACCGGGACAGGGGGCGGCCGGGGAGCTGTTTTTT.

The chain combines TRBV4-1 with TRBJ1-1, with D tentatively TRBD1 (5 bases). This CDR3 spans 14 amino acids. The V gene's germline CDR1 is MGHRA and CDR2 YSYEKL. Trimming removed 2 bases from V and 1 base from J, with 8 bases in between. Here the CDR3 reads CASSQLQGNTEAFF. The DNA for the CDR3 is TGCGCCAGCAGCCAACTCCAGGGGAACACTGAAGCTTTCTTT.

The genes are TRBV7-3 and TRBJ2-3; 16 positions match TRBD2. CDR3 length: 17 amino acids. Germline V CDR1 and CDR2: SGHTA, FQGTGA. The junction had 6 bases not matched to a gene; V was cut back by 5 bases and J by 4 bases. CDR3 protein: CASSPGTSGGAPDTQYF. The CDR3 nucleotides are TGTGCCAGCAGCCCCGGGACTAGCGGGGGGGCACCAGATACGCAGTATTTT.

CDR3 nucleotide sequence: TGCGCCAGCAGCCAAGAATGGTCGGGAAACTATGGCTACACCTTC. Protein: CASSQEWSGNYGYTF. The chain recombines TRBV4-3 with TRBJ1-2; D gene ambiguous. The V gene's germline CDR1 is LGHNA and CDR2 YSLEER. CDR3 length: 15 amino acids. Trimming removed 0 bases from V and 2 bases from J, with 10 bases in between.

CDR3 loop: CASSPRGFSGNTIYF. The CDR3 DNA follows: TGTGCCAGCAGCCCGAGGGGGTTCTCTGGAAACACCATATATTTT. The gene calls are TRBV5-8 and TRBJ1-3; D is possibly TRBD1 (6 bases). Trimming shortened V by 4 bases and J by 0 bases, and 11 bases separated the two germline ends. Looked up from germline, CDR1 is SGHTS and CDR2 is YDEGEE. The CDR3 sequence is 15 residues long.

The genes are TRBV15 and TRBJ2-3; 7 bases match TRBD2. This CDR3 spans 16 amino acids. The V and J ends lost 1 base and 7 bases, in that order; junction bases with no gene match: 11. Germline-derived CDR1 and CDR2 are LNHNV and YYDKDF (reference sequence). The CDR3, as DNA: TGTGCCACCAGCAGAGTCGAGACTAGCCTATATAATACGCAGTATTTT. It specifies CATSRVETSLYNTQYF.

The chain is built from TRBV28 and TRBJ2-5; TRBD2 agrees at 8 bases. CDR1 and CDR2 from the germline V gene are MDHEN and SYDVKM. The ends lost 6 bases at V and 5 bases at J; junction bases unmatched: 8. The CDR3 contains 14 residues. For the CDR3, the DNA is TGTGCCAGCAGGCCTATTAGCGGGGTGGAGACCCAGTACTTC. Translating gives CASRPISGVETQYF.

The rearrangement uses TRBV19 and TRBJ2-5, with TRBD1 matching 9 bases. CDR3 length equals 14 residues. Germline CDR1 reads LNHDA; CDR2 reads SQIVND (reference sequence). Losses at the gene ends were 6 bases for V and 4 bases for J; bases not matched to a gene: 6. CDR3 protein: CASSPGQGRETQYF. CDR3 DNA sequence: TGTGCCAGTAGCCCGGGACAGGGACGAGAGACCCAGTACTTC.

The chain couples TRBV9 to TRBJ2-5, with 11 bases lining up with TRBD2. With 0 bases clipped from V and 5 bases from J, the junction kept 6 bases outside the gene matches. The CDR3 covers 16 residues. CDR1 SGDLS and CDR2 YYNGEE come from the germline V gene. In DNA, the CDR3 is TGTGCCAGCAGCGTAGGGCTAGCGGGGGGATACGAGACCCAGTACTTC. Translation: CASSVGLAGGYETQYF.

The V and J genes are TRBV18 and TRBJ1-1, with D perhaps TRBD1 (5 bases). V was trimmed by 4 bases and J by 2 bases, leaving 11 bases between them. There are 14 residues in the CDR3. Germline V gene data show CDR1 as KGHSH and CDR2 as LQKENI. The CDR3 reads CASSLQGFNTEAFF. In nucleotides, the CDR3 is TGTGCCAGCTCACTCCAGGGCTTCAACACTGAAGCTTTCTTT.

The CDR3 sequence is CASSSGGGGALETQYF. In nucleotides, the CDR3 is TGTGCCAGCAGCTCGGGGGGCGGGGGGGCCCTGGAGACCCAGTACTTC. The chain joins TRBV5-4 to TRBJ2-5, with 9 bases that match TRBD2. Germline values: CDR1 SGHNT, CDR2 YYREEE (reference sequence). J lost 5 bases, V lost 3 bases, and 11 bases had no gene match. The CDR3 covers 16 residues.